These 30 T cell receptor beta chains were sequenced from one sample in a study of OX40 agonist ivuxolimab in advanced cancers. Assay used: immunoSEQ multiplex PCR; TCRdb lists only in-frame clones, some missing. In the table there are about 66,000 clones, 80% to 90% of which are singletons. Sequencing used CD4+ or CD8+ T cells sorted from blood, obtained in a trial of the OX40 agonist ivuxolimab. These receptors came from an adult with an advanced solid tumor such as melanoma, head and neck, liver or kidney cancer.

The chain has TRBV7-9 and TRBJ2-1; 7 nucleotides match TRBD2. The CDR3 spans 15 residues. Trimming took 8 bases from V and 0 from J; bases not matched to a gene: 7. Germline V gene data show CDR1 as SEHNR and CDR2 as FQNEAQ (reference sequence). In nucleotides, the CDR3 is TGTGCCAGCGGATCTAGCGGCGTCTCCTACAATGAGCAGTTCTTC. Translated, it gives CASGSSGVSYNEQFF. Based on the CDR3 plus reference TRBV7-9 and TRBJ2-1, the full variable domain is DTGVSQNPRHKITKRGQNVTFRCDPISEHNRLYWYRQTLGQGPEFLTYFQNEAQLEKSRLLSDRFSAERPKGSFSTLEIQRTEQGDSAMYLCASGSSGVSYNEQFFGPGTRLTVL.

The chain recombines TRBV27 with TRBJ2-7; 12 nucleotides match TRBD2. The CDR3 is 20 residues long. CDR1 and CDR2 from the germline V gene are MNHEY and SMNVEV (reference sequence). J lost 0 bases, V lost 5 bases, and 17 bases had no gene match. The CDR3 protein is CASSLHPRLAGVRCSYEQYF. The CDR3 bases are TGTGCCAGCAGTCTTCATCCCCGACTAGCGGGGGTCCGGTGCTCCTACGAGCAGTACTTC.

The chain has TRBV7-9 and TRBJ1-3; D is ambiguous. Germline lookup yields CDR1 SEHNR and CDR2 FQNEAQ (reference sequence). CDR3 length: 12 residues. V lost 0 bases and J lost 8, with 5 bases in between. CDR3 bases: TGTGCCAGCAGCTTAGCTTGGGACACCATATATTTT. Its translation: CASSLAWDTIYF. The variable domain in full, with the rest retrieved from reference TRBV7-9 and TRBJ1-3, is DTGVSQNPRHKITKRGQNVTFRCDPISEHNRLYWYRQTLGQGPEFLTYFQNEAQLEKSRLLSDRFSAERPKGSFSTLEIQRTEQGDSAMYLCASSLAWDTIYFGEGSWLTVV.

Sample share makes this clone large. V gene TRBV19 combines with J gene TRBJ2-5, with 9 bases that match TRBD2. V lost 2 bases, J lost 4 bases, and 8 bases stayed unmatched. Per germline, CDR1 LNHDA and CDR2 SQIVND (reference sequence). The CDR3 loop spans 16 amino acids. The CDR3 sequence: CASSISIAGEGETQYF. The CDR3 DNA sequence: TGTGCCAGTAGTATAAGTATAGCGGGAGAAGGAGAGACCCAGTACTTC.

The V call is TRBV25-1, the J call TRBJ2-1, with 14 bases that match TRBD2. Germline CDR1 MGHDK, CDR2 SYGVNS. This CDR3 comprises 16 residues. The junction had 6 bases not matched to a gene; V was cut back by 3 bases and J by 8 bases. The chain's CDR3 is CASSDRLAGGPYEQFF. CDR3 in DNA: TGTGCCAGCAGTGACCGACTAGCGGGGGGGCCGTATGAGCAGTTCTTC.

The chain combines TRBV4-1 with TRBJ1-3, with D uncertain. Germline lookup yields CDR1 MGHRA and CDR2 YSYEKL. The CDR3 consists of 12 residues. V lost 5 bases and J 5 bases, leaving 7 bases between the germline ends. CDR3 loop: CASSGYRNTIYF. The CDR3 DNA follows: TGCGCCAGCAGCGGCTACAGAAACACCATATATTTT.

The genes are TRBV30 and TRBJ1-2; maybe TRBD1 (5 bases). Germline V CDR1 and CDR2: GTSNPN, SVGIG (reference sequence). This CDR3 spans 15 amino acids. The DNA of the CDR3 is TGTGCGGGGGTCAGGGAGAGCACTGCTAACTATGGCTACACCTTC. This sequence encodes CAGVRESTANYGYTF.

The chain uses TRBV6-1 and TRBJ2-1; TRBD2 matches at 7 bases. Trimming at V came to 0 bases and at J to 10 bases, leaving 3 bases not matched to a gene. The length of the CDR3 is 13 residues. CDR1 MNHNS and CDR2 SASEGT come from the germline V gene. The DNA of the CDR3 is TGTGCCAGCAGTGAAGCGGGAGGGACGGAGCAGTTCTTC. Protein sequence: CASSEAGGTEQFF.

In DNA, the CDR3 is TGCGCCAGCAGCGCGGACGGGACAGGCGATTACAATGAGCAGTTCTTC. This gives the protein CASSADGTGDYNEQFF. V gene TRBV5-1 combines with J gene TRBJ2-1; 8 bases line up with TRBD1. This CDR3 comprises 16 residues. CDR1 and CDR2 (germline): SGHRS, YFSETQ. V gave up 4 bases and J gave up 4 bases; unmatched junction bases: 10.

The chain recombines TRBV7-2 with TRBJ2-1; 10 nucleotides match TRBD2. In germline, CDR1 is SGHTA, CDR2 FQGNSA. The CDR3 covers 15 residues. With V trimmed by 5 bases and J by 4 bases, 5 bases remained unmatched. CDR3 bases: TGTGCCAGCAGCCCAGCGGGGGGGGGATACAATGAGCAGTTCTTC. Its protein product is CASSPAGGGYNEQFF.

The rearrangement joins TRBV19 to TRBJ2-7; TRBD2 agrees at 7 bases. The CDR3 is 12 residues long. Germline V gene lookup returns CDR1 LNHDA and CDR2 SQIVND (reference sequence). J lost 4 bases, V lost 5 bases, and 2 bases had no gene match. CDR3 bases: TGTGCCAGTAGTCGTAGCGGGTACGAGCAGTACTTC. Translation: CASSRSGYEQYF. Looking up the rest from reference TRBV19 and TRBJ2-7 gives the full variable domain: DGGITQSPKYLFRKEGQNVTLSCEQNLNHDAMYWYRQDPGQGLRLIYYSQIVNDFQKGDIAEGYSVSREKKESFPLTVTSAQKNPTAFYLCASSRSGYEQYFGPGTRLTVT.

The chain uses TRBV7-8 and TRBJ2-5, with 8 bases lining up with TRBD2. The junction had 7 bases not matched to a gene; V was cut back by 5 bases and J by 5 bases. The germline V gene encodes CDR1 SGHVS and CDR2 FQNEAQ. The CDR3 loop spans 14 amino acids. Here the CDR3 reads CASSPRGGPETQYF. The CDR3 region has the DNA TGTGCCAGCAGCCCACGGGGGGGCCCCGAGACCCAGTACTTC.

The J gene is TRBJ2-3, the V gene TRBV29-1; D ambiguous. The CDR3 is 13 amino acids. Per germline, CDR1 SQVTM and CDR2 ANQGSEA. The V gene lost 1 base and the J gene lost 0 bases, with 5 bases spanning the gap. The CDR3 region is CSVEVDSTDTQYF. The CDR3 DNA follows: TGCAGCGTTGAAGTGGATAGCACAGATACGCAGTATTTT.

The chain has TRBV19 and TRBJ2-5; TRBD1 matches 7 bases. This CDR3 has 14 residues. Germline trimming cut 5 bases from V and 3 bases from J; bases unmatched to any gene: 6. The germline gives CDR1 LNHDA, CDR2 SQIVND (reference sequence). CDR3: CASSFHGQEETQYF. CDR3 nucleotide sequence: TGTGCCAGTAGTTTTCATGGACAGGAAGAGACCCAGTACTTC.

The chain uses TRBV15 and TRBJ2-1; D tentatively reads TRBD1 or TRBD2 (5 bases each). With 1 base removed from V and 8 bases from J, the gap between germline ends came to 12 bases. This CDR3 has 14 residues. The germline gives CDR1 LNHNV, CDR2 YYDKDF (reference sequence). CDR3: CATSRGDPHDEQFF. CDR3 nucleotide sequence: TGTGCCACCAGCAGAGGGGACCCTCACGATGAGCAGTTCTTC. The full variable domain, its missing parts supplied by reference TRBV15 and TRBJ2-1, is DAMVIQNPRYQVTQFGKPVTLSCSQTLNHNVMYWYQQKSSQAPKLLFHYYDKDFNNEADTPDNFQSRRPNTSFCFLDIRSPGLGDTAMYLCATSRGDPHDEQFFGPGTRLTVL.

The rearrangement joins TRBV27 to TRBJ1-1; a weak D match, TRBD1 (5 bases). The CDR3 is made up of 13 amino acids. The germline V gene encodes CDR1 MNHEY and CDR2 SMNVEV (reference sequence). V was pared by 6 bases and J by 2 bases, with 10 bases between. CDR3: CASSVTGNTEAFF. The CDR3, as DNA: TGTGCCAGCAGCGTAACAGGTAACACTGAAGCTTTCTTT.

This chain links TRBV7-9 with TRBJ1-1, with a tentative D call TRBD1 (6 bases). CDR1 and CDR2 from the germline V gene are SEHNR and FQNEAQ (reference sequence). This CDR3 region has 15 residues. Trimming shortened V by 5 bases and J by 0 bases, and 13 bases separated the two germline ends. The DNA of the CDR3 is TGTGCCAGCAGCCCCAAGACAGGAATGAACACTGAAGCTTTCTTT. Translated, it gives CASSPKTGMNTEAFF.

V gene TRBV11-2 combines with J gene TRBJ1-2, with a possible D match to TRBD1 (5 bases). The V end lost 5 bases, the J end lost 4 bases, and 14 bases lay between the germline ends. The CDR3 sequence is 14 residues long. CDR1 and CDR2 from the germline V gene are SGHAT and FQNNGV. The CDR3: CASSKQTATYGYTF. The CDR3 DNA reads TGTGCCAGCAGCAAACAGACAGCAACCTATGGCTACACCTTC.

The V call is TRBV2, the J call TRBJ2-3; D might be TRBD2 (5 bases). The V end lost 7 bases, the J end lost 4 bases, and 9 bases lay between the germline ends. The CDR3 consists of 12 residues. Germline V gene lookup returns CDR1 SNHLY and CDR2 FYNNEI. The CDR3 sequence is CASKEDSDTQYF. DNA for the CDR3: TGTGCCAGCAAGGAGGATTCAGATACGCAGTATTTT.

V gene TRBV18 combines with J gene TRBJ2-7; TRBD2 matches 8 bases. This CDR3 has 18 residues. V gave up 1 base and J gave up 2 bases; unmatched junction bases: 13. Germline loops: CDR1 KGHSH, CDR2 LQKENI. The CDR3 sequence is CASSPRGSGGRPAYEQYF. The CDR3 DNA follows: TGTGCCAGCTCACCACGAGGGTCGGGCGGGAGGCCGGCCTACGAGCAGTACTTC.

The chain is built from TRBV6-6 and TRBJ2-1; D uncertain. CDR3 length equals 15 residues. The germline V gene encodes CDR1 MNHNY and CDR2 SVGAGI (reference sequence). V lost 4 bases to trimming and J lost 6 bases, with 16 bases between them. CDR3 nucleotide sequence: TGTGCCAGCAGTTCAACACCAAGTAGAAGCAATGAGCAGTTCTTC. Its translation: CASSSTPSRSNEQFF.

This clone has a handful of counts. The V and J genes are TRBV9 and TRBJ2-1; 7 nucleotides line up with TRBD2. The germline V gene has CDR1 SGDLS and CDR2 YYNGEE. The CDR3 sequence is 15 residues long. The junction had 7 bases not matched to a gene; V was cut back by 0 bases and J by 7 bases. The CDR3 nucleotides are TGTGCCAGCAGCGTAGAATGGCTAGCGGAAAATGAGCAGTTCTTC. Amino acids: CASSVEWLAENEQFF.

The chain employs TRBV5-4 and TRBJ1-3; D perhaps matches TRBD1 (6 bases). The V and J ends lost 3 bases and 0 bases respectively, with 13 bases between them. The V gene's germline CDR1 is SGHNT and CDR2 YYREEE (reference sequence). The CDR3 contains 16 residues. CDR3 DNA sequence: TGTGCCAGCAGCTCCGGGACACTTTACTCTGGAAACACCATATATTTT. Its protein is CASSSGTLYSGNTIYF.

The chain is built from TRBV6-1 and TRBJ2-7; D is unresolved. This CDR3 spans 11 amino acids. V gave up 5 bases and J gave up 3 bases, with 5 bases separating them. Germline CDR1 is MNHNS and CDR2 is SASEGT. CDR3 sequence (DNA): TGTGCCAGCAGTTTGTACTACGAGCAGTACTTC. Translation: CASSLYYEQYF.

This chain links TRBV21-1 with TRBJ1-3; no check of the table's D call, TRBD1, against the DNA was made. TRBV21-1 is a recognized pseudogene. The CDR3 runs to 17 residues. In nucleotides, the CDR3 is TGTGCCAGCAGCCCAAGGGGCACGGGTATCTCTGGAAACACCATATATTTT. Translated: CASSPRGTGISGNTIYF.

The chain carries TRBV4-1 and TRBJ2-5; weak D call: TRBD1 (6 bases). The CDR3 has 14 residues. The germline CDR1 and CDR2 sequences are MGHRA and YSYEKL. V was clipped by 5 bases and J by 2 bases, with 12 bases between them. The CDR3 bases are TGCGCCAGCAGCTACCGGGACAAGCAAGAGACCCAGTACTTC. Its translation is CASSYRDKQETQYF.

The V and J genes are TRBV9 and TRBJ2-4, with D possibly being TRBD1 or TRBD2 (5 bases each). The CDR3 totals 13 residues. Per germline, CDR1 SGDLS and CDR2 YYNGEE. Trimming cost V 3 bases and J 10 bases, with 14 bases left between them. The CDR3 region is CASSDPRGVIQYF. The DNA for the CDR3 is TGTGCCAGCAGCGACCCTAGAGGGGTAATTCAGTACTTC.

CDR3 in amino acids: CSARDGREQYF. CDR3 nucleotide sequence: TGCAGTGCTAGAGACGGGCGGGAGCAGTACTTC. The genes are TRBV20-1 and TRBJ2-7, with D unclear. Germline-derived CDR1 and CDR2 are DFQATT and SNEGSKA (reference sequence). With 0 bases removed from V and 7 bases from J, the gap between germline ends came to 7 bases. The CDR3 runs 11 residues.

The chain combines TRBV7-2 with TRBJ2-3; TRBD2 matches at 11 bases. The CDR3 runs to 16 residues. J gave up 8 bases and V 6 bases, and 13 bases lay outside the gene matches. The germline V gene encodes CDR1 SGHTA and CDR2 FQGNSA. CDR3 sequence (DNA): TGTGCCAGCAGTCAAACCGGGACTAGCGGAGGAGGTACGCAGTATTTT. It specifies CASSQTGTSGGGTQYF.

The rearrangement links TRBV5-8 to TRBJ2-3, with 9 positions matching TRBD1. Losses at the gene ends were 6 bases for V and 0 bases for J; bases not matched to a gene: 14. From germline, CDR1 is SGHTS and CDR2 YDEGEE. The CDR3 extends over 18 amino acids. CDR3 bases: TGTGCCAGCATCCCACGACGAGCCGGGACAGGGAGCACAGATACGCAGTATTTT. It yields the protein CASIPRRAGTGSTDTQYF. Looking up the rest from reference TRBV5-8 and TRBJ2-3 gives the full variable domain: EAGVTQSPTHLIKTRGQQATLRCSPISGHTSVYWYQQALGLGLQFLLWYDEGEERNRGNFPPRFSGRQFPNYSSELNVNALELEDSALYLCASIPRRAGTGSTDTQYFGPGTRLTVL.